The 20 T cell receptor beta chains listed next were all sequenced from one sample in a study of T cells in Graves' hyperthyroidism and ophthalmopathy. Amplified TCR beta CDR3 regions derived from RNA transcripts. Researchers ran a first-round RT-PCR on the TCR CDR3 using the HTBI primer set. TCRdb redid the calling of the multiplex PCR reads with MiXCR, one entry per CDR3 protein. Here the sample spans more than 500,000 distinct CDR3 sequences, about 15% being singletons. The sample consisted of blood. These receptor sequences come from a woman in her twenties or thirties with Graves' ophthalmopathy.

This clonotype was seen more than once but under ten times. The gene calls are TRBV29-1 and TRBJ2-3; 10 bases align to TRBD2. V lost 8 bases, J lost 7 bases, and 9 bases stayed unmatched. The CDR3 is 13 amino acids. The germline V gene has CDR1 SQVTM and CDR2 ANQGSEA. CDR3 sequence (DNA): TGCAGCCTCTCTAGCGGGAGCTACAATACGCAGTATTTT. Protein product: CSLSSGSYNTQYF.

A word on this clonotype: At one of its ends the junction is not consistent with the germline gene, which may arise from a read error. This chain connects TRBV7-3 to TRBJ2-2; 8 positions agree with TRBD2. The germline V gene has CDR1 SGHTA and CDR2 FQGTGA. The CDR3 is made up of 13 amino acids. CDR3 residues: CANSLREGGELFF. In DNA, the CDR3 is TGTGCCAACAGCCTCCGGGAGGGCGGGGAGCTGTTTTTT.

This clonotype was observed at least ten times. The chain employs TRBV11-2 and TRBJ2-7; TRBD2 matches 7 bases. Germline V gene sequence: CDR1 SGHAT, CDR2 FQNNGV. There are 14 residues in the CDR3. After removal of 2 bases from V and 4 bases from J, the junction contained 5 bases not matched to a gene. CDR3 protein: CASSLKGLQYEQYF. The DNA of the CDR3 is TGTGCCAGCAGCTTAAAGGGACTACAGTACGAGCAGTACTTC.

This chain uses TRBV12-3 or TRBV12-4 with TRBJ1-5, with D hard to call. Trimming removed 7 bases at V and 5 bases at J, with 9 bases between. The CDR3 contains 12 residues. The DNA of the CDR3 is TGTGCCAGCAAAGGGTATGATCAGCCCCAGCATTTT. The encoded protein is CASKGYDQPQHF.

This clonotype has at least ten counts. V and J are TRBV20-1 and TRBJ2-7; 11 bases agree with TRBD2. CDR3 length: 16 amino acids. The V and J ends lost 0 bases and 6 bases, in that order; junction bases with no gene match: 10. Germline lookup yields CDR1 DFQATT and CDR2 SNEGSKA (reference sequence). CDR3 in amino acids: CSARDDIAGGLGEQYF. CDR3 coding DNA: TGCAGTGCTAGAGACGATATAGCGGGAGGGTTGGGCGAGCAGTACTTC.

This clonotype was counted ten times or more. The V gene is TRBV18, the J gene TRBJ2-3; a possible D gene is TRBD1 (5 bases). Germline V gene sequence: CDR1 KGHSH, CDR2 LQKENI. Between the trimmed V and J ends, which lost 3 bases and 0 bases, there was a span of 13 bases. The CDR3 consists of 16 residues. CDR3 sequence reads: CASSPWPGPSTDTQYF. CDR3 nucleotides: TGTGCCAGCTCACCGTGGCCAGGGCCTAGCACAGATACGCAGTATTTT.

The V gene is TRBV27, the J gene TRBJ2-7; D remains ambiguous. The germline V gene has CDR1 MNHEY and CDR2 SMNVEV (reference sequence). The CDR3 totals 13 residues. The V gene lost 2 bases and the J gene lost 4 bases, with 9 bases spanning the gap. CDR3 DNA: TGTGCCAGCAGTTTACGGACGGCATACGAGCAGTACTTC. Translation: CASSLRTAYEQYF.

This clonotype was detected a few times. The chain couples TRBV5-1 to TRBJ2-5, with 7 bases lining up with TRBD1. Germline-derived CDR1 and CDR2 are SGHRS and YFSETQ. J was trimmed by 5 bases and V by 4 bases; bases with no gene match: 8. The CDR3 runs 14 residues. CDR3 region: CASSPRQGSETQYF. CDR3 nucleotides: TGCGCCAGCAGCCCCCGACAGGGCAGCGAGACCCAGTACTTC.

This clonotype came up many times. This chain links TRBV7-3 with TRBJ1-1, with D perhaps TRBD1 (6 bases). The ends were cut back, 5 bases at V and 5 bases at J, with 12 bases in the middle. Germline-derived CDR1 and CDR2 are SGHTA and FQGTGA. The CDR3 sequence is 13 residues long. CDR3 region: CASSERGDTEAFF. The CDR3 nucleotides are TGTGCCAGCAGCGAAAGGGGGGATACTGAAGCTTTCTTT.

The gene calls are TRBV3-1 and TRBJ1-4; 11 bases are shared with TRBD1. Looked up from germline, CDR1 is LGHDT and CDR2 is YNNKEL (reference sequence). V lost 5 bases, J lost 8 bases, and 10 bases stayed unmatched. CDR3 size: 16 residues. The CDR3 DNA reads TGTGCCAGCAGCAACCTTCCGGGACAGGGGGTCGAAAAACTGTTTTTT. Its translation: CASSNLPGQGVEKLFF.

There are many counts of this clonotype. This rearrangement joins TRBV4-3 to TRBJ1-4; no reliable D call. Trimming pared 0 bases from V and 0 bases from J, leaving 11 bases between. The CDR3 runs to 17 residues. In germline, CDR1 is LGHNA, CDR2 YSLEER. Written as DNA, the CDR3 is TGCGCCAGCAGCCAAGATCTATCGAGGGCAACTAATGAAAAACTGTTTTTT. Translating gives CASSQDLSRATNEKLFF.

This sequence joins TRBV20-1 and TRBJ2-1, with 7 nucleotides matching TRBD2. This CDR3 spans 15 amino acids. Trimming took 0 bases from V and 6 from J; bases not matched to a gene: 8. The germline CDR1 and CDR2 sequences are DFQATT and SNEGSKA (reference sequence). CDR3 region: CSARDLSGILNEQFF. CDR3 DNA sequence: TGCAGTGCTAGAGATTTAAGCGGGATTCTCAATGAGCAGTTCTTC.

This clonotype has a handful of counts. The V call is TRBV6-5, the J call TRBJ1-1; no reliable D call. Germline-derived CDR1 and CDR2 are MNHEY and SVGAGI. The CDR3 has 15 amino acids. V was pared by 2 bases and J by 1 base, with 11 bases between. CDR3 bases: TGTGCCAGCAGTTACGTTGCATCCTGGAACACTGAAGCTTTCTTT. Translated: CASSYVASWNTEAFF.

This clonotype has more than one count but fewer than ten. The chain joins TRBV14 to TRBJ1-1; 9 bases fit TRBD1. Germline CDR1 and CDR2: SGHDN and FVKESK. After removal of 0 bases from V and 1 base from J, the junction contained 6 bases not matched to a gene. The CDR3 runs 17 residues. CDR3: CASSQDRQGVGNTEAFF. For the CDR3, the DNA is TGTGCCAGCAGCCAAGATAGACAGGGGGTCGGGAACACTGAAGCTTTCTTT.

Comments on this clonotype: A much larger clone differs by one base, so this may be a read error. The chain recombines TRBV2 with TRBJ2-1, with a possible D match to TRBD2 (5 bases). The germline V gene encodes CDR1 SNHLY and CDR2 FYNNEI. This CDR3 is built from 14 residues. CDR3 nucleotides: TGTGCCTCATTACCTCGGGGTTCCTACGATGAGCAGTTCTTC. It encodes CASLPRGSYDEQFF. The entire variable domain, with the rest obtained from reference TRBV2 and TRBJ2-1, is as follows: EPEVTQTPSHQVTQMGQEVILRCVPISNHLYFYWYRQILGQKVEFLVSFYNNEISEKSEIFDDQFSVERPDGSNFTLKIRSTKLEDSAMYFCASLPRGSYDEQFFGPGTRLTVL.

Only a few counts were recorded for this clonotype. The chain is built from TRBV29-1 and TRBJ2-3, with D tentatively TRBD1 or TRBD2 (5 bases each). Trimming stripped 2 bases from V and 6 bases from J, with 12 bases between. Germline lookup yields CDR1 SQVTM and CDR2 ANQGSEA. CDR3 size: 13 residues. CDR3 protein: CSVEQGRGDTQYF. The CDR3 DNA reads as TGCAGCGTTGAACAGGGCAGAGGGGATACGCAGTATTTT.

This clonotype has more than one count but fewer than ten. The J gene is TRBJ2-2, the V gene TRBV24-1; possible D gene TRBD2, 7 bases. Trimming left V 0 bases short and J 3 bases short, with 10 bases between. CDR3 size: 16 residues. The germline V gene has CDR1 KGHDR and CDR2 SFDVKD. The CDR3 DNA is TGTGCCACCAGTGATTTGGGGGGGGCAGACACCGGGGAGCTGTTTTTT. Protein: CATSDLGGADTGELFF.

This clonotype showed up many times. V usage is TRBV7-2 and J usage is TRBJ2-5; possible D gene TRBD2, 6 bases. Looked up from germline, CDR1 is SGHTA and CDR2 is FQGNSA. CDR3 length: 14 amino acids. Trimming cost V 6 bases and J 9 bases, with 20 bases left between them. CDR3 DNA sequence: TGTGCCAGCAGTCCGGACTACCAAGGGGCCGCCCAGTACTTC. This gives the protein CASSPDYQGAAQYF. Looking up the rest from reference TRBV7-2 and TRBJ2-5 gives the full variable domain: GAGVSQSPSNKVTEKGKDVELRCDPISGHTALYWYRQSLGQGLEFLIYFQGNSAPDKSGLPSDRFSAERTGGSVSTLTIQRTQQEDSAVYLCASSPDYQGAAQYFGPGTRLLVL.

This clonotype occurred many times. The V and J genes are TRBV7-2 and TRBJ2-1; D gene unclear. The CDR3 contains 15 residues. V was trimmed by 1 base and J by 0 bases, leaving 7 bases between them. Germline V gene sequence: CDR1 SGHTA, CDR2 FQGNSA. The CDR3 sequence is CASSLEAVSYNEQFF. The DNA for the CDR3 is TGTGCCAGCAGCTTAGAGGCGGTCTCCTACAATGAGCAGTTCTTC.

This clonotype has a count of ten or more. This chain joins TRBV3-1 and TRBJ1-2; D not resolved. V was clipped by 4 bases and J by 7 bases, with 10 bases between them. Germline CDR1 and CDR2: LGHDT and YNNKEL (reference sequence). The CDR3 sequence is 12 residues long. CDR3 sequence (DNA): TGTGCCAGCAGCCCCCGGGAGCGTGGCTACACCTTC. Amino acid sequence: CASSPRERGYTF.